This TCR beta chain was sequenced during a study of blood T cell repertoires in COVID-19. Study information: From T cells, B-cell-depleted T cells, or PBMCs came the material, which was cDNA or gDNA.

With 6 bases removed from V and 4 bases from J, the gap between germline ends came to 12 bases. This CDR3 has 13 amino acids. Germline V gives CDR1 MDHEN, CDR2 SYDVKM. Authors' methods: Scientists estimated how many nucleated cells there were by amplifying reference gene primers. Sequencing used immunoSEQ multiplex PCR; TCRdb keeps in-frame clones, though not all of them. V, J and clone size were drawn from that table, and D and trimming were deduced from the DNA. The sample includes about 260,000 clones, approximately 91% of them seen just once. This rearrangement joins TRBV28 to TRBJ2-5; D gene ambiguous. The sequencing input was peripheral blood. This sequence was found in a human donor in a cohort sampled during active COVID-19. The CDR3 DNA reads TGTGCCAGCAGCCAAGGCGGCCTAGAGACCCAGTACTTC. This encodes CASSQGGLETQYF. Using reference TRBV28 and TRBJ2-5 for the parts outside the CDR3, the full variable domain is DVKVTQSSRYLVKRTGEKVFLECVQDMDHENMFWYRQDPGLGLRLIYFSYDVKMKEKGDIPEGYSVSREKKERFSLILESASTNQTSMYLCASSQGGLETQYFGPGTRLLVL.